This T cell receptor (beta chain) was recovered during a study of PD-1 blockade in classical Hodgkin lymphoma. Study results and caveats: Although disease activity or prior therapy may be involved, causes of the repertoire differences remain undefined.

The method was immunoSEQ multiplex PCR; TCRdb's version includes in-frame clones alone and lacks a portion of them. The sample lists 9,500 to 14,000 clones; around 83% were seen once. Documented time point: cycle 4 day 1 (C4D1), after more than five weeks of nivolumab. Exposure to brentuximab vedotin varied, and each patient had relapsed following autologous stem cell transplantation. Thawed PBMCs supplied CD8+ T cells via magnetic negative selection. V lost 10 bases, J lost 0 bases, and 19 bases lay in between. This CDR3 spans 17 amino acids. The germline V gene encodes CDR1 MDHEN and CDR2 SYDVKM. Details on this clone: The antigen is not known.

The sequencing here drew on CD8+ T cells from blood, taken before the fourth cycle of nivolumab. This receptor was taken from a human donor with classical Hodgkin lymphoma. The donor label of this sample is uncertain. The chain has TRBV28 and TRBJ2-6, with D perhaps matching TRBD1 (6 bases). The CDR3 sequence is CATRNRGHLSGANVLTF. Here the CDR3 DNA reads TGTGCCACCAGGAATAGGGGACACCTCTCTGGGGCCAACGTCCTGACTTTC. Using reference TRBV28 and TRBJ2-6 for the parts outside the CDR3, the full variable domain is DVKVTQSSRYLVKRTGEKVFLECVQDMDHENMFWYRQDPGLGLRLIYFSYDVKMKEKGDIPEGYSVSREKKERFSLILESASTNQTSMYLCATRNRGHLSGANVLTFGAGSRLTVL.